The next 24 T cell receptor beta chains were all read from a single sample in a study of early T cells in non-severe SARS-CoV-2 infection. TCRdb called the 5' RACE reads again in MiXCR, with one record for every CDR3 protein. The sample contains tens of thousands of distinct CDR3 sequences, around 12% of which appear only once. The sequences come from whole blood, collected at baseline. All receptors come from an adult who was a healthcare worker with PCR-confirmed SARS-CoV-2 infection or an uninfected control (not recorded which). The donor label of this sample is uncertain.

The V gene is TRBV2, the J gene TRBJ2-3; D is tentatively TRBD1 or TRBD2 (5 bases each). Trimming left V 6 bases short and J 6 bases short, with 25 bases between. This CDR3 spans 17 amino acids. From germline, CDR1 is SNHLY and CDR2 FYNNEI. CDR3 protein: CASSTHRDPILSDTQYF. CDR3 in DNA: TGTGCCAGCAGCACGCACCGGGACCCTATACTGTCGGATACGCAGTATTTT.

This chain connects TRBV29-1 to TRBJ2-5; the D gene is possibly TRBD1 (6 bases). Trimming cost V 6 bases and J 1 base, with 18 bases left between them. Per the germline V gene, CDR1 is SQVTM and CDR2 is ANQGSEA. This CDR3 has 15 amino acids. The CDR3 coding sequence is TGCAGCGTACTCATGGGGACATATTCCCAAGAGACCCAGTACTTC. Its translation is CSVLMGTYSQETQYF.

This clonotype was seen ten or more times. The rearrangement links TRBV6-1 to TRBJ2-6; TRBD2 matches at 9 bases. After removal of 7 bases from V and 4 bases from J, the junction contained 5 bases not matched to a gene. The CDR3 contains 15 residues. Germline lookup yields CDR1 MNHNS and CDR2 SASEGT. The CDR3 bases are TGTGCCAGCACCAGCGGGGGGTCCGGGGCCAACGTCCTGACTTTC. This gives the protein CASTSGGSGANVLTF.

With respect to this clonotype: The junction differs from germline at one of its ends, possibly a read error. The rearrangement links TRBV2 to TRBJ1-1, with no clear D. Germline V CDR1 and CDR2: SNHLY, FYNNEI. CDR3 length: 13 residues. The CDR3 protein is CGSSADRNTEAFF. The CDR3 DNA reads as TGTGGCAGCAGTGCCGATCGGAACACTGAAGCTTTCTTT.

This clonotype was counted many times. The chain combines TRBV7-9 with TRBJ1-1; the match to TRBD1 covers 7 bases. Germline trimming cut 5 bases from V and 11 bases from J; bases unmatched to any gene: 8. Germline CDR1 is SEHNR and CDR2 is FQNEAQ (reference sequence). The CDR3 totals 12 residues. The CDR3 DNA follows: TGTGCCAGCAGCCTTGACAGGGATACGGCTTTCTTT. Its translation is CASSLDRDTAFF.

This clonotype was seen ten or more times. This chain links TRBV5-1 with TRBJ2-3; tentatively, D is TRBD1 (6 bases). The ends were cut back, 3 bases at V and 1 base at J, with 18 bases in the middle. CDR3 length: 17 amino acids. In germline, CDR1 is SGHRS, CDR2 YFSETQ. The chain's CDR3 is CASSWARYRAGTDTQYF. CDR3 nucleotides: TGCGCCAGCAGCTGGGCACGGTACAGGGCAGGCACAGATACGCAGTATTTT.

This clonotype was recorded a few times. V is TRBV7-2 and J is TRBJ2-7; 11 nucleotides line up with TRBD2. J gave up 4 bases and V 1 base, and 3 bases lay outside the gene matches. The CDR3 has 15 residues. Germline assignment: CDR1 SGHTA and CDR2 FQGNSA. The CDR3 DNA follows: TGTGCCAGCAGCTTAGGACTAGCGGGGACTTACGAGCAGTACGTC. Amino acids: CASSLGLAGTYEQYV.

There are many counts of this clonotype. The chain links TRBV9 to TRBJ1-5; tentatively, D is TRBD1 (5 bases). Germline values: CDR1 SGDLS, CDR2 YYNGEE. This CDR3 has 15 amino acids. V was shortened by 4 bases and J by 3 bases, with 14 bases between the two germline ends. The CDR3 loop reads CASSPGGADNQPQHF. The CDR3 nucleotides are TGTGCCAGCAGCCCTGGCGGGGCTGACAATCAGCCCCAGCATTTT. The whole variable domain, remainder taken from reference TRBV9 and TRBJ1-5, is DSGVTQTPKHLITATGQRVTLRCSPRSGDLSVYWYQQSLDQGLQFLIQYYNGEERAKGNILERFSAQQFPDLHSELNLSSLELGDSALYFCASSPGGADNQPQHFGDGTRLSIL.

This clonotype appeared a few times. V and J are TRBV19 and TRBJ2-1; D might be TRBD1 (6 bases). V was trimmed by 4 bases and J by 3 bases, leaving 13 bases between them. This CDR3 spans 15 amino acids. Germline CDR1 and CDR2: LNHDA and SQIVND (reference sequence). This CDR3 is CASSSDRRLYNEQFF. The CDR3 bases are TGTGCCAGTAGTAGCGACAGGCGACTCTACAATGAGCAGTTCTTC. The full variable domain, completed using reference TRBV19 and TRBJ2-1, is DGGITQSPKYLFRKEGQNVTLSCEQNLNHDAMYWYRQDPGQGLRLIYYSQIVNDFQKGDIAEGYSVSREKKESFPLTVTSAQKNPTAFYLCASSSDRRLYNEQFFGPGTRLTVL.

This clonotype appeared many times. The chain combines TRBV4-1 with TRBJ1-5; D uncertain. The CDR3 loop spans 13 amino acids. CDR1 is MGHRA, CDR2 YSYEKL, per germline. The V and J ends lost 4 bases and 3 bases respectively, with 7 bases between them. CDR3 DNA: TGCGCCAGCAGCCCCGAGCTCAATCAGCCCCAGCATTTT. Amino acids: CASSPELNQPQHF.

This clonotype occurred many times. The chain uses TRBV20-1 and TRBJ2-5; D is undetermined. The V end was cut by 0 bases, the J end by 4 bases, with 15 bases between. The CDR3 length is 15 residues. Germline-derived CDR1 and CDR2 are DFQATT and SNEGSKA (reference sequence). The CDR3 region has the DNA TGCAGTGCTAGAGATAGGGTAATTGCTAGAGAGACCCAGTACTTC. It translates to CSARDRVIARETQYF.

The V call is TRBV19, the J call TRBJ1-6, with D maybe TRBD1 (6 bases). This CDR3 is 13 amino acids long. The germline CDR1 and CDR2 sequences are LNHDA and SQIVND (reference sequence). The V end lost 4 bases, the J end lost 8 bases, and 9 bases lay between the germline ends. The CDR3 reads CASSTGEDSPLHF. CDR3 coding DNA: TGTGCCAGTAGTACAGGGGAAGATTCACCCCTCCACTTT.

This clonotype has only a few counts. The V gene is TRBV20-1, the J gene TRBJ2-1; TRBD1 matches at 9 bases. The CDR3 has 11 residues. V shed 5 bases, J shed 7 bases, and the junction held 0 bases outside the gene matches. Germline V gene data show CDR1 as DFQATT and CDR2 as SNEGSKA (reference sequence). CDR3 loop: CSAGQGNEQFF. Here the CDR3 DNA reads TGCAGTGCTGGACAGGGGAATGAGCAGTTCTTC.

The rearrangement links TRBV7-2 to TRBJ1-4; D possibly corresponds to TRBD1 (6 bases). This CDR3 has 17 amino acids. CDR1 is SGHTA, CDR2 FQGNSA, per germline. The V end was cut by 0 bases, the J end by 8 bases, with 19 bases between. The CDR3, as DNA: TGTGCCAGCAGCTTAGCGCTTAGGGGGGCAACGGGAGAAAAACTGTTTTTT. Residues: CASSLALRGATGEKLFF.

This clonotype was counted only a few times. CDR3 sequence reads: CSAARTGGDTYNSPLHF. The CDR3 DNA reads as TGCAGTGCTGCCAGGACAGGGGGTGACACCTATAATTCACCCCTCCACTTT. The V and J genes are TRBV20-1 and TRBJ1-6, with 10 nucleotides matching TRBD1. Trimming removed 5 bases from V and 2 bases from J; junction bases left unmatched: 9. The germline gives CDR1 DFQATT, CDR2 SNEGSKA (reference sequence). CDR3 length: 17 residues.

This clonotype was detected only a few times. The chain couples TRBV6-1 to TRBJ2-5; possibly TRBD2 for D (6 bases). The V gene's germline CDR1 is MNHNS and CDR2 SASEGT. Between the trimmed V and J ends, which lost 7 bases and 5 bases, there was a span of 23 bases. The CDR3 is 16 amino acids. The CDR3 region is CASNNKPGLPPETQYF. In DNA, the CDR3 is TGTGCCAGCAACAATAAACCGGGACTCCCCCCCGAGACCCAGTACTTC.

This clonotype was counted only a few times. The V and J genes are TRBV25-1 and TRBJ1-2; the D gene is possibly TRBD1 (6 bases). This CDR3 comprises 15 residues. V was clipped by 7 bases and J by 4 bases, with 19 bases between them. From germline, CDR1 is MGHDK and CDR2 SYGVNS. The CDR3 coding sequence is TGTGCCAGCATGGGACACGCCAATACCTTCTATGGCTACACCTTC. It specifies CASMGHANTFYGYTF.

Ten or more counts support this clonotype. The V gene is TRBV6-5, the J gene TRBJ2-7; D is perhaps TRBD1 (6 bases). Germline V gene lookup returns CDR1 MNHEY and CDR2 SVGAGI. The V end was cut by 5 bases, the J end by 2 bases, with 16 bases between. The CDR3 extends over 15 amino acids. The CDR3 sequence: CASSPHGTNTYEQYV. The DNA of the CDR3 is TGTGCCAGCAGTCCCCACGGGACAAATACCTACGAGCAGTACGTC.

The V gene is TRBV24-1, the J gene TRBJ2-5; D remains unclear. CDR1 is KGHDR and CDR2 is SFDVKD in the germline V gene. Trimming cost V 4 bases and J 2 bases, with 10 bases left between them. CDR3 size: 14 residues. CDR3 coding DNA: TGTGCCACCAGTGAGTCCGCCGGACAAGAGACCCAGTACTTC. It yields the protein CATSESAGQETQYF.

Turning to this clonotype: The junction departs from the called germline gene at one end, perhaps through a read error. CDR3 nucleotide sequence: TGTGACAGCAGTTTAGAAACCAGCTACAATGAGCAGTTCTTC. Its translation: CDSSLETSYNEQFF. This chain connects TRBV27 to TRBJ2-1; D is unclear. The CDR3 covers 14 residues. Germline V gene lookup returns CDR1 MNHEY and CDR2 SMNVEV (reference sequence).

The genes are TRBV6-1 and TRBJ1-2, with 7 positions matching TRBD1. The length of the CDR3 is 16 residues. CDR1 and CDR2 (germline): MNHNS, SASEGT. V lost 4 bases, J lost 8 bases, and 16 bases stayed unmatched. CDR3 in amino acids: CASSVSGTVFDRGYTF. In DNA, the CDR3 is TGTGCCAGCAGTGTCTCCGGGACAGTCTTCGATCGGGGCTACACCTTC.

The V and J genes are TRBV3-1 and TRBJ2-3; TRBD2 aligns across 12 bases. With V trimmed by 1 base and J by 1 base, 0 bases remained unmatched. The CDR3 covers 16 residues. Germline V gene lookup returns CDR1 LGHDT and CDR2 YNNKEL (reference sequence). CDR3 residues: CASSQGTSGGTDTQYF. Written as DNA, the CDR3 is TGTGCCAGCAGCCAAGGGACTAGCGGGGGCACAGATACGCAGTATTTT.

This clonotype turned up a few times. V and J are TRBV7-3 and TRBJ2-2; D is possibly TRBD1 or TRBD2 (6 bases each). Per germline, CDR1 SGHTA and CDR2 FQGTGA. This CDR3 spans 16 amino acids. Trimming stripped 6 bases from V and 7 bases from J, with 21 bases between. CDR3 in amino acids: CASSPGYREDLGELFF. The CDR3 region has the DNA TGTGCCAGCAGTCCCGGGTACAGGGAGGACCTCGGGGAGCTGTTTTTT.

This clonotype was counted a few times. The rearrangement links TRBV3-1 to TRBJ2-7; no firm D call. CDR1 and CDR2 (germline): LGHDT, YNNKEL (reference sequence). Trimming took off 1 base at V and 6 bases at J, with 7 bases between the two ends. This CDR3 has 12 amino acids. The CDR3 protein is CASSQGPFEQYV. The CDR3 nucleotides are TGTGCCAGCAGCCAAGGGCCCTTCGAGCAGTACGTC.